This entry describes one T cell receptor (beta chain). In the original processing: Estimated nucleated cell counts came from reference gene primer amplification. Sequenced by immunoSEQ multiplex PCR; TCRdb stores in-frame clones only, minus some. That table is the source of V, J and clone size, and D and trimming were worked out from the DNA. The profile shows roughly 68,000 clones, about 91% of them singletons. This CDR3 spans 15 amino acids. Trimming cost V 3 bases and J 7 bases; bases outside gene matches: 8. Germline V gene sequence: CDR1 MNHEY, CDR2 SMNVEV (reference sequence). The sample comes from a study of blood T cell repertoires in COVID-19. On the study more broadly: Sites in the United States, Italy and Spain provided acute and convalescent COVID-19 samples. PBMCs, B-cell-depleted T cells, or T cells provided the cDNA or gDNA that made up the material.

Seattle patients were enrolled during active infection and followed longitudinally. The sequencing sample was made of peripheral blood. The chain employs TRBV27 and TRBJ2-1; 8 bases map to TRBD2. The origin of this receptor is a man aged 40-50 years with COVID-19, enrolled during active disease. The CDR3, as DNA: TGTGCCAGCAGTTTTACGGGGGGGGGTTTAAATGAGCAGTTCTTC. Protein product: CASSFTGGGLNEQFF.